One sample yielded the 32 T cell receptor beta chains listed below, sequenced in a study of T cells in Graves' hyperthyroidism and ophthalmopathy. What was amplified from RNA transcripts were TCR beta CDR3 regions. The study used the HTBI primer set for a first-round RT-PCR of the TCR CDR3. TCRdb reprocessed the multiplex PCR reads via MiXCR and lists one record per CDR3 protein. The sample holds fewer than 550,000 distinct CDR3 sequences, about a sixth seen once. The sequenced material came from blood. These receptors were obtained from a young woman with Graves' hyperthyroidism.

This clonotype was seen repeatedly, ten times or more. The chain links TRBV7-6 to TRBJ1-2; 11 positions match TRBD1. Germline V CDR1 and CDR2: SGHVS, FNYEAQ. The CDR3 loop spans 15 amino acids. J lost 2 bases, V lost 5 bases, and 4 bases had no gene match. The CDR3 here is CASSPRTGGNYGYTF. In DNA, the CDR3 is TGTGCCAGCAGCCCTCGGACAGGGGGCAACTATGGCTACACCTTC.

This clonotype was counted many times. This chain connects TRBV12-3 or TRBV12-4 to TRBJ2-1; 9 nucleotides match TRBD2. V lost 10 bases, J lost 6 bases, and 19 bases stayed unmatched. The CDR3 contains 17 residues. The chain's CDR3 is CATGRGTSLNFGNEQFF. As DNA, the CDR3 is TGTGCCACTGGTAGGGGGACTAGCCTCAACTTCGGCAATGAGCAGTTCTTC.

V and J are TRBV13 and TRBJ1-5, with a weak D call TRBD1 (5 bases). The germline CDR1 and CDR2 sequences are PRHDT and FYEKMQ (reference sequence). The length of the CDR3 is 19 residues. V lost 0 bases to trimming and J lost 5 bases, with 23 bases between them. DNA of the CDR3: TGTGCCAGCAGCTTAGGGGTCCAGGGACGGGGCCGGGGTTATCAGCCCCAGCATTTT. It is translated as CASSLGVQGRGRGYQPQHF.

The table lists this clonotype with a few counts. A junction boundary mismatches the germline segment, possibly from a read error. CDR3 sequence reads: CATSDSAGTSGRYEQFF. The CDR3 DNA is TGTGCCACCAGCGATTCCGCCGGGACTAGCGGGAGATATGAGCAGTTCTTC. The chain employs TRBV24-1 and TRBJ2-1, with TRBD2 identical over 14 bases. CDR3 length: 17 amino acids. The germline CDR1 and CDR2 sequences are KGHDR and SFDVKD.

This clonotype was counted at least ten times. The CDR3 DNA reads TGTGCCAGTAGTATCCAACAGGGTGGACTTTACGAGCAGTACTTC. This codes for CASSIQQGGLYEQYF. This sequence joins TRBV19 and TRBJ2-7; D is perhaps TRBD1 (6 bases). The germline V gene has CDR1 LNHDA and CDR2 SQIVND (reference sequence). CDR3 size: 15 residues. The ends were cut back, 3 bases at V and 4 bases at J, with 16 bases in the middle.

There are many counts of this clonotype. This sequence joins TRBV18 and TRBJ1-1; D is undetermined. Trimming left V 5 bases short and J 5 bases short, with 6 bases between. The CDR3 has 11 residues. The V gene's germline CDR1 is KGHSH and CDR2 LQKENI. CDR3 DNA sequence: TGTGCCAGCTCATCACAGACTGAAGCTTTCTTT. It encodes CASSSQTEAFF.

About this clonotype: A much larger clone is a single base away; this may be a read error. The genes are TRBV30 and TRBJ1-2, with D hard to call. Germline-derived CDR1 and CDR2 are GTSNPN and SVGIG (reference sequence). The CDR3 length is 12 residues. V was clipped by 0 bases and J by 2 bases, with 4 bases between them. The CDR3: CAWSVQNYGYTF. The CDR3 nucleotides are TGTGCCTGGAGTGTACAGAACTATGGCTACACCTTC.

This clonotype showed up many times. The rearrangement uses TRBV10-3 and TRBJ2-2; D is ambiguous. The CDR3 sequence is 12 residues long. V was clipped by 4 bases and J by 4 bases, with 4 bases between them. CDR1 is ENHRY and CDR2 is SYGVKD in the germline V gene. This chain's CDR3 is CAISGGTGELFF. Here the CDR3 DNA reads TGTGCCATCAGTGGAGGCACCGGGGAGCTGTTTTTT.

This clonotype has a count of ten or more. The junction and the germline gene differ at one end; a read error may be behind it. Here the CDR3 DNA reads TGTGCCATCAGTGAGTCGAAATGGACTAGCCGAGAGGCCCAGTACTTC. It is translated as CAISESKWTSREAQYF. The chain links TRBV10-3 to TRBJ2-5, with 8 bases lining up with TRBD2. CDR1 and CDR2 from the germline V gene are ENHRY and SYGVKD. CDR3 length: 16 residues.

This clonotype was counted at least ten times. In DNA, the CDR3 is TGTGCCAGCAGCCGGACCAGAACGAACACCGGGGAGCTGTTTTTT. Amino acids: CASSRTRTNTGELFF. The genes are TRBV11-3 and TRBJ2-2; D uncertain. This CDR3 region has 15 residues. Germline loops: CDR1 SGHNT, CDR2 YENEEA. V was shortened by 5 bases and J by 0 bases, with 10 bases between the two germline ends.

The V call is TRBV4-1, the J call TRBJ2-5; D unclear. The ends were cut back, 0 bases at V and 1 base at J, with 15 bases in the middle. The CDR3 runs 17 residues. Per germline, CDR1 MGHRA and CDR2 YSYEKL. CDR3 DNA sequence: TGCGCCAGCAGCCAAGAGGGCCCAGGACGGCTCCAAGAGACCCAGTACTTC. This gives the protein CASSQEGPGRLQETQYF.

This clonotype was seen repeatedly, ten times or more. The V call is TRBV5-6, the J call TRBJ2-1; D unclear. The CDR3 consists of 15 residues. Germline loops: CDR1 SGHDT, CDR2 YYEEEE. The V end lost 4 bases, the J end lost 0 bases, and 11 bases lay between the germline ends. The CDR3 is CASSLGEISYNEQFF. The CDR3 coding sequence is TGTGCCAGCAGCCTTGGAGAAATCTCCTACAATGAGCAGTTCTTC.

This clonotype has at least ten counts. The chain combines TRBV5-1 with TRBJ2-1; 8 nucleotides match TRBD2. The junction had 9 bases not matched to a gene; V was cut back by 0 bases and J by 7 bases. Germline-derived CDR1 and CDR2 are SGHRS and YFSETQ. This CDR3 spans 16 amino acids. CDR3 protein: CASSLAWRPGGNEQFF. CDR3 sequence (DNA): TGCGCCAGCAGCTTGGCATGGCGGCCGGGGGGGAATGAGCAGTTCTTC.

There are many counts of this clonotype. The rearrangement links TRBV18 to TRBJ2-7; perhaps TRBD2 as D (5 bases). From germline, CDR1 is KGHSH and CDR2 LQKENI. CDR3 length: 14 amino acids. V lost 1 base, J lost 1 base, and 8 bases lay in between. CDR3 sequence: CASSPRSGSYEQYF. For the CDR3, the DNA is TGTGCCAGCTCACCACGGAGCGGATCCTACGAGCAGTACTTC.

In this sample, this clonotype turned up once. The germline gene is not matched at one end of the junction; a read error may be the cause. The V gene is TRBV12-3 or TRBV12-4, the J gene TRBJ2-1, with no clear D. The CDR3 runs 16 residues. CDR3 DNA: TGTGCCAGCAGCTTAGACCCAGGAAACTCCTACAATGAGCAGTTCTTC. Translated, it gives CASSLDPGNSYNEQFF.

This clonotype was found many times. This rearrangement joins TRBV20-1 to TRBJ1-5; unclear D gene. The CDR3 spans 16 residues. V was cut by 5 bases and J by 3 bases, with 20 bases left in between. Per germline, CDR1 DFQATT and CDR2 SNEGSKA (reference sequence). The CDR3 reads CSARDLGGRNNQPQHF. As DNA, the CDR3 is TGCAGTGCTCGGGATTTGGGAGGGAGGAACAATCAGCCCCAGCATTTT.

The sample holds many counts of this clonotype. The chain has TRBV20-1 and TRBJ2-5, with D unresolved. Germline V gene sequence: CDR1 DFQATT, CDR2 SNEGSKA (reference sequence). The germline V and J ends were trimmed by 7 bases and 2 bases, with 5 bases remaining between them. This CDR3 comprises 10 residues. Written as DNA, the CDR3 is TGCAGTGGCCTACAAGAGACCCAGTACTTC. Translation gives CSGLQETQYF.

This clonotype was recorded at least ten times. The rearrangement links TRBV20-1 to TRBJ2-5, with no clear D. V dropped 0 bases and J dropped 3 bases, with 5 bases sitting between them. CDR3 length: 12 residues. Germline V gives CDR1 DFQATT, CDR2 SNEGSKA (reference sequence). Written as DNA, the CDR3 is TGCAGTGCTAGAGAGGCGAAAGAGACCCAGTACTTC. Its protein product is CSAREAKETQYF.

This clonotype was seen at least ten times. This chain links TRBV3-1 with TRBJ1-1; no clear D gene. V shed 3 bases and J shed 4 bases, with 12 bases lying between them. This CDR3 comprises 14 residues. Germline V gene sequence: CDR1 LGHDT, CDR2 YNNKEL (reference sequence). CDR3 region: CASSHRDRTTEAFF. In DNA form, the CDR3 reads TGTGCCAGCAGCCACCGTGACCGAACCACTGAAGCTTTCTTT. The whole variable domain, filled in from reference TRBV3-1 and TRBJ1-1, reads DTAVSQTPKYLVTQMGNDKSIKCEQNLGHDTMYWYKQDSKKFLKIMFSYNNKELIINETVPNRFSPKSPDKAHLNLHINSLELGDSAVYFCASSHRDRTTEAFFGQGTRLTVV.

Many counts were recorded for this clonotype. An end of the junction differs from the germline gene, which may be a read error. CDR3 loop: CASSLGQGETQYF. In DNA, the CDR3 is TGTGCCAGCAGTCTGGGACAGGGCGAGACCCAGTACTTC. J is TRBJ2-5 and V is TRBV4-1; 9 bases map to TRBD1. Germline V gene lookup returns CDR1 MGHRA and CDR2 YSYEKL. The CDR3 loop spans 13 amino acids.

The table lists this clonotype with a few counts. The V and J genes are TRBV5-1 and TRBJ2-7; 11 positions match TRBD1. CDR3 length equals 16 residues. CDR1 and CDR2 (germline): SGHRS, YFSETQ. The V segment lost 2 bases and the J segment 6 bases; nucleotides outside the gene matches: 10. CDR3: CASSFPGGQGVPEQYF. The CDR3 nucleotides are TGCGCCAGCAGCTTCCCCGGGGGACAGGGGGTACCCGAGCAGTACTTC.

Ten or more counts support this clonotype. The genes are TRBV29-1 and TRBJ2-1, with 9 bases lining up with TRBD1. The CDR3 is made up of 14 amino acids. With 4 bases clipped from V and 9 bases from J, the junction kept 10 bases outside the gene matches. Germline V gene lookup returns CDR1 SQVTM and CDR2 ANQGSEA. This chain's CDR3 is CSVGLQGAPGEQFF. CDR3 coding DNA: TGCAGCGTTGGCCTACAGGGGGCGCCCGGTGAGCAGTTCTTC.

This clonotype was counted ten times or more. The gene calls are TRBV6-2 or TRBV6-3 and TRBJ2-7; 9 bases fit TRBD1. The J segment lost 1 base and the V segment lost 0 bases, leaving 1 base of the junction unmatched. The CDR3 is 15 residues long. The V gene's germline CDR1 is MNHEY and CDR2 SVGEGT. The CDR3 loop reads CASSYSGTGSYEQYF. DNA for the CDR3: TGTGCCAGCAGTTACTCCGGGACAGGGTCCTACGAGCAGTACTTC.

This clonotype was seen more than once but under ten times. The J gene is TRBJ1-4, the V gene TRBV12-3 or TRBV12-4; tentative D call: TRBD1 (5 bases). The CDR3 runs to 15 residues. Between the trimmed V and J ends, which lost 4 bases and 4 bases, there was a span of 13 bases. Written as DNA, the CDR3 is TGTGCCAGCAGTTCAGGGTTTCGGGGTAATGAAAAACTGTTTTTT. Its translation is CASSSGFRGNEKLFF.

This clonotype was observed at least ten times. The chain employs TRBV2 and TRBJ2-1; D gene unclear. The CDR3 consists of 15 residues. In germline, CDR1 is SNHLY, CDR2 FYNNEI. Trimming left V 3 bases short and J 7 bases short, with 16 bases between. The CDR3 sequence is CASSDGLVTENEQFF. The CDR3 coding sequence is TGTGCCAGCAGTGACGGGCTAGTTACGGAAAATGAGCAGTTCTTC. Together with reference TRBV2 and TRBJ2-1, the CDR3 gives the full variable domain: EPEVTQTPSHQVTQMGQEVILRCVPISNHLYFYWYRQILGQKVEFLVSFYNNEISEKSEIFDDQFSVERPDGSNFTLKIRSTKLEDSAMYFCASSDGLVTENEQFFGPGTRLTVL.

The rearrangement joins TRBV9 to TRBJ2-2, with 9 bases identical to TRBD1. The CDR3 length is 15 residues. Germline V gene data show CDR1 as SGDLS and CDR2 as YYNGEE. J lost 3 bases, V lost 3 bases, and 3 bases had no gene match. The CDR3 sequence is CASSDRGRDTGELFF. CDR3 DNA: TGTGCCAGCAGCGACAGGGGGCGCGACACCGGGGAGCTGTTTTTT.

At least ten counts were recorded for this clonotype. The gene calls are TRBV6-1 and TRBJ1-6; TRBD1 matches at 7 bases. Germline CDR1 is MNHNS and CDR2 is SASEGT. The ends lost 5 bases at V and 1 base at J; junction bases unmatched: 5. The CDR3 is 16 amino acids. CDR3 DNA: TGTGCCAGCAGTCCCCGACAGGGTTCCTATAATTCACCCCTCCACTTT. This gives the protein CASSPRQGSYNSPLHF.

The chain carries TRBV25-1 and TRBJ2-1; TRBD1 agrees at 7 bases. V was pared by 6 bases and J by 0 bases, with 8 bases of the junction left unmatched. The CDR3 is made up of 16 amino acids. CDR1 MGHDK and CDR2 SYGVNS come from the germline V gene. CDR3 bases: TGTGCCAGCAGGGGAAACAGGGGCTTCTCCTACAATGAGCAGTTCTTC. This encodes CASRGNRGFSYNEQFF.

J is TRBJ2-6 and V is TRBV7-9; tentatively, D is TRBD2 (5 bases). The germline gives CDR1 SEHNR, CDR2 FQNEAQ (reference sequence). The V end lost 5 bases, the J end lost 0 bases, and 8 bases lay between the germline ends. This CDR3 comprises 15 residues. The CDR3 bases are TGTGCCAGCAGCGGACTGCCCTCTGGGGCCAACGTCCTGACTTTC. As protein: CASSGLPSGANVLTF.

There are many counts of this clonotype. The CDR3 DNA is TGTGCCAGCACCCTACAGGGGCGGGGTGGCTACACCTTC. Amino acid sequence: CASTLQGRGGYTF. This sequence joins TRBV28 and TRBJ1-2, with 7 positions matching TRBD1. The J segment lost 7 bases and the V segment lost 7 bases, leaving 9 bases of the junction unmatched. CDR1 and CDR2 (germline): MDHEN, SYDVKM. This CDR3 contains 13 residues.

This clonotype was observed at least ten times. CDR3 amino acids: CASGLARQGVGGAFF. For the CDR3, the DNA is TGTGCTAGTGGTCTCGCCCGACAGGGGGTAGGAGGAGCTTTCTTT. This chain connects TRBV12-5 to TRBJ1-1; 9 bases are shared with TRBD1. The CDR3 spans 15 residues. The V gene's germline CDR1 is LGHNT and CDR2 FRNRAP. Trimming at V came to 5 bases and at J to 10 bases, leaving 14 bases not matched to a gene.

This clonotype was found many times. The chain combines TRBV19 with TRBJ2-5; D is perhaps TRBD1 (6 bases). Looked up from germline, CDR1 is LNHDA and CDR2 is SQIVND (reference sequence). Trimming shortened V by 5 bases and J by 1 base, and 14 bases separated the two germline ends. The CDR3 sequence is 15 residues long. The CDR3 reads CASSPSGTTQETQYF. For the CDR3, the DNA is TGTGCCAGTAGTCCATCCGGGACAACCCAAGAGACCCAGTACTTC.